Included here is one T cell receptor (beta chain) sequence, with context. No cognate antigen has been identified for it. No clone much larger than this one lies a single base away; base qualities are absent. The treatment or condition label of this sample denotes: high-dose cyclophosphamide on days +3 and +4 as single-agent GVHD prophylaxis. Patients in the PTCy group got busulfan and fludarabine conditioning, a marrow graft from a related or unrelated donor, and cyclophosphamide on days +3 and +4. The PTCy-treated patients were enrolled in a prospective multi-institutional clinical trial. Peripheral blood and bone marrow mononuclear cells were isolated by Ficoll-Hypaque density centrifugation and cryopreserved. This specimen belongs to a study of T cells after posttransplantation cyclophosphamide (dated by TCRdb to the mid-2010s). With respect to the entire study: Using TRB sequencing, the study followed how the T cell repertoire reconstituted after myeloablative bone marrow transplantation in which posttransplantation cyclophosphamide served as GVHD prophylaxis. Antigen receptor sequencing was done on samples from some 35 PTCy-treated patients and from approximately 17 related bone marrow donors of those patients. Blood from every one of the roughly 35 PTCy patients who had 1-year posttransplant specimens underwent TRB sequencing. In 3 patients, TRB sequencing was also performed on up to 3 more blood samples taken 2 to 5.2 years after transplant, and in 4 patients, pretransplant blood was also TRB-sequenced. Because TRA and TRB clonality were tightly correlated in nine or ten samples, subsequent TCR analyses were focused on TRB only. Public TRB sequences were searched against a database of over 3,500 sequences associated with responses to pathogens, tumor antigens, self-antigens and alloantigens.

Inclusive of the bounding cysteine and phenylalanine, the CDR3 is 17 residues long. Only the CDR3 part of the read is kept: 51 bases, read in frame from the first base. Ends trimmed: V by 7 bases, J by 2 bases; bases unmatched to a gene: 14. The germline V gene (reference sequence) yields MNHEY for CDR1 and SMNVEV for CDR2. Genomic DNA was the input for TRB sequencing, which was run either with the immunoSEQ assay at survey resolution or with the hsTCRB kit. Turning to the authors' computational methods: The immunoSEQ software handled initial read processing, and the LymphoSeq R package was used for repertoire analyses. Clonality was calculated as 1 minus normalized Shannon entropy, and the Gini coefficient was also calculated for each TRB dataset. To infer phenotypes in unsorted samples, TRB sequences from sorted subsets of the recipient or donor were mapped onto the unsorted samples of the same recipient. TCRdb limited this immuneACCESS table to in-frame rearrangements with V and J called. A share of clones is missing; checked studies link under half to unresolved V genes, and the rest is unexplained. V and J calls and clone size are copied from that table; D and trimming were computed from the DNA. In this sample the table shows just over 6,500 clones, around 84% of which occur a single time. The leading ten clones occupy 20% of the sample.

The paper's findings and limits, for the study overall: Across 35 to 45 patients, TRB clonality was highly associated with recipient CMV seropositivity and CMV reactivation, and diversity in PTCy patients was similar to diversity in CNI/methotrexate controls. The TRB repertoires of T cells infiltrating skin or the GI tract showed only limited overlap with the TRB repertoires found in blood. Donor-recipient similarity was low at 1-2 months but rose over the first year, and later blood repertoires were often dominated by donor CD8+ memory clones.

Here the chain combines TRBV27 and TRBJ1-5; 7 nucleotides in the junction match TRBD1. The sample consisted of PBMCs, taken after allogeneic stem cell transplant with posttransplant cyclophosphamide. The receptor's source is a female patient aged 50-59 years who received an allogeneic stem cell transplant from a related donor, was CMV-positive, and had no GVHD. It is possible that, after a transplant, some T cells come from the graft donor. The CDR3 amino acid sequence is: CASMAAGQVWGNQPQHF. The sequenced DNA: TGTGCCAGCATGGCCGCTGGACAGGTTTGGGGCAATCAGCCCCAGCATTTT.